This T cell receptor (beta chain) was identified during a study of early T cells in non-severe SARS-CoV-2 infection (dated by TCRdb to the early 2020s). For the study in its entirety: Bulk RNA from unsorted whole blood was used for TCR sequencing, so alpha and beta chains could not be paired.

The germline V gene supplies CDR1 SGHTA and CDR2 FQGNSA. The trim is 5 bases for V and 14 bases for J, with a gap of 15 bases between the germline ends. The CDR3 goes from the cysteine to the phenylalanine over 12 residues. Of all the DNA, just the CDR3 is kept, 36 bases in frame from base 1. Findings and caveats that apply to the study as a whole: Matching against VDJdb was skewed toward anti-spike CD8 responses, likely underestimated virus-specific expansions, and missed private and CD4 specificities.

This clonotype has at least ten counts. The antigen it binds to is not known. Nothing much larger sits one base from this clone, and base qualities are not available. This was a case-control study nested in a cohort of healthcare workers in London, UK, who had nasopharyngeal swab PCR tests and blood samples taken every week. Between 23 and 31 March 2020, the week of the UK lockdown, healthcare workers were enrolled and then followed up weekly for as long as 16 weeks. Library prep was done by 5' RACE. TCRdb records NextSeq 500 as the sequencer. To correct for sequencing error and PCR bias, the TCR library protocol tagged individual cDNA molecules with unique molecular identifiers. Both TCR alpha and beta chains were sequenced, and tight co-correlation was observed between alpha and beta sequence abundances in each sample. In the original analysis: V gene, J gene and CDR3 annotation of TCR sequences was performed with Decombinator V4. TCRs were defined as expanded if a significant change between any two time points was detected under a Poisson model with p below 0.0001. TCR abundances were normalised to the total number of TCRs sequenced in each sample and reported as counts per million. TRAV1-2 paired with TRAJ12, TRAJ20 or TRAJ33 defined MAIT TCRs, while TRAV10 paired with TRAJ18 defined iNKT TCRs. VDJdb, accessed on 1 November 2021, was searched for TCRs annotated for CMV, EBV and SARS-CoV-2, and TCRs annotated for more than one antigen were excluded. TCRdb trimmed public reads at Q25 via fastp, called clones via MiXCR and kept in-frame beta chains. Records with the same CDR3 protein are collapsed into one entry carrying the most frequent genes and DNA. Here the V and J calls rest on TCRdb's processing, not on the authors' analysis. In this sample the table shows some 50,000 distinct CDR3 sequences, 5.6% of which occur a single time. The ten largest clones capture roughly 4.5% of the sample.

The clonotype was recovered from an adult who was a healthcare worker with PCR-confirmed SARS-CoV-2 infection or an uninfected control (not recorded which). What was sequenced was whole blood. This chain is built from TRBV7-2 and TRBJ1-4, with no confident D gene call. The sequence in DNA is TGTGCCAGCAGCGTGGACTCCGGTGAGCTGTTTTTT. The encoded protein is CASSVDSGELFF.